What follows describes a single TCR beta chain. This sample stems from a study of CD4 T cell repertoires in COVID-19. Assay: immunoSEQ multiplex PCR; the TCRdb copy retains only in-frame clones and omits some. Here the sample spans about 75,000 clones, roughly four fifths being singletons. Germline CDR1 is SQVTM and CDR2 is ANQGSEA. This CDR3 has 14 residues. V lost 8 bases, J lost 4 bases, and 9 bases stayed unmatched. No culture step preceded sequencing of the ex vivo isolated memory T cells. The specimen was CD4+ T cells from peripheral blood, collected after recovery from COVID-19. The V and J genes are TRBV29-1 and TRBJ2-5; TRBD2 matches 11 bases. The TCR sequence derives from a human donor who had COVID-19. The CDR3 here is CSKTSGLAGETQYF. In DNA, the CDR3 is TGCAGCAAAACATCAGGACTAGCGGGAGAGACCCAGTACTTC.